These 8 T cell receptor beta chains originate from one sample sequenced in a study of cytomegalovirus exposure and HLA in healthy donors. PCR used 60 Vbeta primers and 13 Jbeta primers. Measured with immunoSEQ multiplex PCR; TCRdb has only the in-frame clones, and not every one. The sample lists 110,000 to 150,000 clones, 77% occurring once. The sequencing input was PBMCs. The receptors originated from a male donor in good health and CMV-seronegative.

The V call is TRBV11-2, the J call TRBJ2-1; tentative D call: TRBD2 (5 bases). V was cut by 5 bases and J by 7 bases, with 27 bases left in between. Germline CDR1 SGHAT, CDR2 FQNNGV. The CDR3 is made up of 18 amino acids. CDR3 sequence reads: CASSLGIFSVGSGNEQFF. In nucleotides, the CDR3 is TGTGCCAGCAGCCTGGGGATCTTTAGCGTCGGATCTGGGAATGAGCAGTTCTTC.

V gene TRBV18 combines with J gene TRBJ2-7, with a tentative D call TRBD1 (8 bases). CDR3 size: 17 residues. Trimming removed 1 base at V and 4 bases at J, with 20 bases between. Germline V lookup: CDR1 KGHSH, CDR2 LQKENI. The CDR3, as DNA: TGTGCCAGCTCACCACTTCACGGACAGGGAGGGTCTTACGAGCAGTACTTC. Encoded protein: CASSPLHGQGGSYEQYF.

This clone was picked up a small number of times. The chain is built from TRBV5-1 and TRBJ2-1; TRBD1 matches at 10 bases. The CDR3 is made up of 18 amino acids. V was clipped by 0 bases and J by 9 bases; unmatched bases: 15. Per the germline V gene, CDR1 is SGHRS and CDR2 is YFSETQ. CDR3 loop: CASSLAQTGTGVSGEQFF. For the CDR3, the DNA is TGCGCCAGCAGCTTGGCGCAAACCGGGACAGGGGTCTCGGGTGAGCAGTTCTTC.

This clone was observed a single time. This chain connects TRBV4-2 to TRBJ1-2, with a weak D call TRBD1 (5 bases). Per the germline V gene, CDR1 is LGHNA and CDR2 is YNFKEQ. V was pared by 0 bases and J by 0 bases, with 20 bases between. CDR3 size: 19 residues. In DNA form, the CDR3 reads TGTGCCAGCAGCCAAGATCGATGGGAGGGAAGAGGGGCTAACTATGGCTACACCTTC. It translates to CASSQDRWEGRGANYGYTF.

The chain links TRBV28 to TRBJ1-1; unclear D gene. The ends were cut back, 4 bases at V and 1 base at J, with 10 bases in the middle. CDR1 is MDHEN and CDR2 is SYDVKM in the germline V gene. The CDR3 contains 14 residues. The CDR3 DNA sequence: TGTGCCAGCAGTTACCGGTCGAAGAACACTGAAGCTTTCTTT. Translating it yields CASSYRSKNTEAFF.

V usage is TRBV9 and J usage is TRBJ2-2; the D gene is possibly TRBD2 (6 bases). Germline V gene sequence: CDR1 SGDLS, CDR2 YYNGEE. The CDR3 sequence is 16 residues long. The V end lost 0 bases, the J end lost 0 bases, and 9 bases lay between the germline ends. The CDR3 bases are TGTGCCAGCAGCGTAGCTTCTAGCGCGAACACCGGGGAGCTGTTTTTT. Translating it yields CASSVASSANTGELFF.

This clone appeared once. The chain is built from TRBV7-9 and TRBJ2-5, with no clear D. The end of the DNA is better explained by TRBJ2-7, so the J call may be wrong. This CDR3 comprises 12 residues. Germline lookup yields CDR1 SEHNR and CDR2 FQNEAQ (reference sequence). CDR3 coding DNA: TGTGCCAGCAGCTCCCTTTCCTACGAGCAGTACTTC. Its protein is CASSSLSYEQYF.

The genes are TRBV28 and TRBJ2-1, with TRBD2 matching 10 bases. This CDR3 is 16 amino acids long. The trim removed 3 bases at V and 0 bases at J, leaving 2 bases unmatched. Germline CDR1 and CDR2: MDHEN and SYDVKM. CDR3 sequence reads: CASSFSSGSSYNEQFF. CDR3 nucleotides: TGTGCCAGCAGTTTCTCTAGCGGGAGCTCCTACAATGAGCAGTTCTTC.